What follows are 4 T cell receptor beta chains derived from one specimen sequenced in a study of control samples from healthy donors and cancer patients. The table came from immunoSEQ multiplex PCR; TCRdb's copy has only in-frame clones and leaves some out. The data hold about 82,000 clones, with around 87% observed a single time. Input material: blood. The receptors were gathered from a man in his forties or fifties in good health.

The V call is TRBV6-6, the J call TRBJ1-1; D unresolved. V lost 7 bases, J lost 5 bases, and 14 bases lay in between. The CDR3 covers 13 residues. Per germline, CDR1 MNHNY and CDR2 SVGAGI (reference sequence). This CDR3 reads CASTATKGTEAFF. CDR3 nucleotide sequence: TGTGCCAGCACTGCGACCAAGGGAACTGAAGCTTTCTTT.

This chain links TRBV24-1 with TRBJ1-2, with a weak D call TRBD1 (5 bases). V was trimmed by 3 bases and J by 5 bases, leaving 15 bases between them. The CDR3 covers 15 residues. In germline, CDR1 is KGHDR, CDR2 SFDVKD. The CDR3 nucleotides are TGTGCCACCAGTGATCCCGGGACTCTGGGTTATGGCTACACCTTC. Amino acids: CATSDPGTLGYGYTF.

A few counts support this clone. The chain joins TRBV10-3 to TRBJ2-7, with D perhaps TRBD2 (6 bases). V was pared by 5 bases and J by 3 bases, with 14 bases between. Germline lookup yields CDR1 ENHRY and CDR2 SYGVKD. The CDR3 is 14 residues long. CDR3 nucleotide sequence: TGTGCCATCAGTACGGGGGTGGGCCTCTACGAGCAGTACTTC. The encoded protein is CAISTGVGLYEQYF.

The genes are TRBV25-1 and TRBJ2-3; no firm D call. Trimming pared 3 bases from V and 0 bases from J, leaving 10 bases between. The germline CDR1 and CDR2 sequences are MGHDK and SYGVNS. The CDR3 contains 15 residues. The CDR3 here is CASSDSQDSTDTQYF. CDR3 DNA sequence: TGTGCCAGCAGTGATAGCCAGGATAGCACAGATACGCAGTATTTT.